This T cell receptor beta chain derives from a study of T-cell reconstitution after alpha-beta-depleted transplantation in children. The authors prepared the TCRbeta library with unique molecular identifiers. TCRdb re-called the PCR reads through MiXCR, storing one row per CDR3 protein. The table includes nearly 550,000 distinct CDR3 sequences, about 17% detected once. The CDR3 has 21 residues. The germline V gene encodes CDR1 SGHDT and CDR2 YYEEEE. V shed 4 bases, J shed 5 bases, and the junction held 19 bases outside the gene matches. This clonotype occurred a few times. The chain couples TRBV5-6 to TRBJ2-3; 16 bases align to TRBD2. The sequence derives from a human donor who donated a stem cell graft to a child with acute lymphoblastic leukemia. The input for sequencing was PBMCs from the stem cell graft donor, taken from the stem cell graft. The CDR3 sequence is CASSPDGTSGREREPIDTQYF. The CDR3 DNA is TGTGCCAGCAGCCCGGACGGGACTAGCGGGAGGGAACGAGAGCCGATAGATACGCAGTATTTT.